This TCR beta chain comes out of a study of post-analysis software for immune sequencing data. Study-wide findings and caveats: The study found significantly lower normalized Chao1 diversity in multiple sclerosis patients than in controls. Under the F measure, samples that were prepared in one batch clustered strongly together. In patients, TRBV5-6, TRBV5-1 and TRBV20-1 belonged to five TRBV segments found more frequently than in controls.

V was clipped by 4 bases and J by 7 bases, with 8 bases between them. The CDR3 runs 12 residues. Germline V gives CDR1 SQVTM, CDR2 ANQGSEA. Carried by the TCR beta cDNA libraries were unique molecular identifiers. T cells numbering about 0.95 to 10 million yielded some 500,000 cDNA molecules. From the PCR reads, TCRdb called clonotypes with MiXCR, one entry per CDR3 protein. The sample records around 700,000 distinct CDR3 sequences, approximately 60% being singletons. Notes on this clonotype: Its antigen is still unknown.

The source is a girl aged 2 to 9 with multiple sclerosis. The sample taken for sequencing was blood. This chain links TRBV29-1 with TRBJ1-6; a weak D match, TRBD1 (5 bases). The CDR3 region has the DNA TGCAGCGTTGGACAGTCAAATTCACCCCTCCACTTT. Translating it yields CSVGQSNSPLHF.